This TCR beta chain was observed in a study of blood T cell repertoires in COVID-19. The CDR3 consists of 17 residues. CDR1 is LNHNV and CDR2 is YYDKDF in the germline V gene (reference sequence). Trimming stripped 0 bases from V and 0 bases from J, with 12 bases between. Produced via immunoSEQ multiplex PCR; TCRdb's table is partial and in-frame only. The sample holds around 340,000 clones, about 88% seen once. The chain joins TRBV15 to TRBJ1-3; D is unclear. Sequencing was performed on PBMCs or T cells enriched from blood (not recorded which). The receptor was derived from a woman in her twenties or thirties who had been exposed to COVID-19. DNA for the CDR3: TGTGCCACCAGCAGAGATTTTAATGTCCCCTCTGGAAACACCATATATTTT. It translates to CATSRDFNVPSGNTIYF.